The entry below describes one TCR beta chain. Its specificity is not known. This entry belongs to a study of shared clonotypes between healthy human individuals. Study-wide context: Ranging from 18 to 49 in age, donors were two women and a few men. Overall study findings and caveats: Rarefaction revealed incomplete sorted-subset sequencing despite large depth. A reduction in generation probabilities was seen for non-shared clonotypes relative to those shared by all four donors.

Trimming took 5 bases from V and 11 from J; bases not matched to a gene: 13. The CDR3 runs to 14 residues. Germline V gives CDR1 LGHNT, CDR2 FRNRAP. Healthy and HIV-negative, the adult donors had no recent acute infections or vaccinations. Libraries were prepared by immunoSEQ multiplex PCR; TCRdb keeps only in-frame clonotypes and omits some of them. The profile covers under 1,900,000 clones, with less than 99% appearing a single time and around 0.38% taken by the ten largest. The receptor was isolated from a young man in good health. The V and J genes are TRBV12-5 and TRBJ1-1; TRBD1 aligns across 8 bases. Sequences were obtained from naive CD4+ T cells sorted from blood. Sample subset: CD45RA+ positively selected. CDR3 sequence reads: CASGPGTGPGAAFF. CDR3 sequence (DNA): TGTGCTAGTGGTCCGGGGACAGGCCCAGGGGCGGCTTTCTTT.